This T cell receptor (beta chain) was recovered during a study of cytomegalovirus exposure and HLA in healthy donors. The overall study: Among the roughly 400 genotyped donors, more than 70% were placed in the Caucasian-associated ancestry cluster. Study conclusions and caveats: It is likely that the observed cluster of highly shared sequence variants was a sequencing artifact. Most CMV-associated TCR beta chains were later found to appear HLA-restricted.

The CDR3 loop spans 15 amino acids. The V end was cut by 1 base, the J end by 2 bases, with 8 bases between. Germline CDR1 reads SGHNT; CDR2 reads YENEEA. For this clone: No antigen is known for it.

Primers for the PCR totalled 60 Vbeta and 13 Jbeta. Profiled with immunoSEQ multiplex PCR; TCRdb holds only in-frame clones, not every one. This sample's table reports 100,000 to 150,000 clones. The specimen was PBMCs. The source is a man between 25 and 39 years old in good health and CMV-seronegative. The chain carries TRBV11-3 and TRBJ2-2, with D tentatively TRBD1 (5 bases). The CDR3 sequence is CASSLGQLNTGELFF. As DNA, the CDR3 is TGTGCCAGCAGCTTAGGACAGCTTAACACCGGGGAGCTGTTTTTT.